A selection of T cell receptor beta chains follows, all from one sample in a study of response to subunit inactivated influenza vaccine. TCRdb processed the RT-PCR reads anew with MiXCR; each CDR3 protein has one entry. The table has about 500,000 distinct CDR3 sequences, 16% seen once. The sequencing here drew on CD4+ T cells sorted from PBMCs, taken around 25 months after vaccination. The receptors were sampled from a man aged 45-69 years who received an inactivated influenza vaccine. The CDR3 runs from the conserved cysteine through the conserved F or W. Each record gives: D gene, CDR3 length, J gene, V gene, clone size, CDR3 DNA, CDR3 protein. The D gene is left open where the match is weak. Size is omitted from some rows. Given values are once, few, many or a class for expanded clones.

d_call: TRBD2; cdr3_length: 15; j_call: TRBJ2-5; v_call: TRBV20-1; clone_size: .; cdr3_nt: TGCAGTGCTAGAGAACCGGGACTAGCGGTGGAGACCCAGTACTTC; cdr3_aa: CSAREPGLAVETQYF
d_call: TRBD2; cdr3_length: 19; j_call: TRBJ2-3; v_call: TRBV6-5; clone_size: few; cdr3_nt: TGTGCCAGCAGTTACTCGGGGCCTAGCGGGAGCCTCAGCACAGATACGCAGTATTTT; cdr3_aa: CASSYSGPSGSLSTDTQYF
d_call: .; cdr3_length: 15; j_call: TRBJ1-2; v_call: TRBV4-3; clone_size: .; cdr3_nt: TGCGCCAGCAGCCAAGATCGTGTGGCAAACTATGGCTACACCTTC; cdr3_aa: CASSQDRVANYGYTF
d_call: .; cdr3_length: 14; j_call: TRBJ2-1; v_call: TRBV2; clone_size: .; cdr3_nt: TGTGCCAGCATAGGGTTAGCGGCCTACAATGAGCAGTTCTTC; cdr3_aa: CASIGLAAYNEQFF
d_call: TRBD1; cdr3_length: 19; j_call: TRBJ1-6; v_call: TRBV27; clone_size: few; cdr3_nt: TGTGCCAGCAGTCCCGGGACAGGGACGATGGGGTCCTATAATTCACCCCTCCACTTT; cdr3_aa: CASSPGTGTMGSYNSPLHF
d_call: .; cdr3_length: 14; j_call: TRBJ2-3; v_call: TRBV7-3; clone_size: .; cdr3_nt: TGTGCCAGCAGCCGCCGGGGGGCCACAGATACGCAGTATTTT; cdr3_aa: CASSRRGATDTQYF
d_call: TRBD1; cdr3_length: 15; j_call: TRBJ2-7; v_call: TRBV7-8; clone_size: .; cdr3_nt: TGTGCCAGCAGCTCCTCCGGGACAGGGGCGCGAGAGCAGTACTTC; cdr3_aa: CASSSSGTGAREQYF
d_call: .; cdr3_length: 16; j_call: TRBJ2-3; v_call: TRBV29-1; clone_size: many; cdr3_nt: TGCAGCGTTGCCGTTGGATATTCAGGGGTCACAGATACGCAGTATTTT; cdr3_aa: CSVAVGYSGVTDTQYF
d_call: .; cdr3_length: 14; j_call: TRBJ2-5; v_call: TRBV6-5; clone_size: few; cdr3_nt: TGTGCCAGCAGTTACCCCCCGAGCCCGGAGACCCAGTACTTC; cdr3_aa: CASSYPPSPETQYF
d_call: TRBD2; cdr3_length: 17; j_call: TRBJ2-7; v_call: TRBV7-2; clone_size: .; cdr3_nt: TGTGCCAGCAGCTTAGGGAAGACTAGCGGGGCCGACTACGAGCAGTACTTC; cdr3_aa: CASSLGKTSGADYEQYF
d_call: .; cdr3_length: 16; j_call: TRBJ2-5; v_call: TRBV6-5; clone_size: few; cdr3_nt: TGTGCCAGCAGTTACTCGGCCCGGACAGCACAAGAGACCCAGTACTTC; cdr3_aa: CASSYSARTAQETQYF
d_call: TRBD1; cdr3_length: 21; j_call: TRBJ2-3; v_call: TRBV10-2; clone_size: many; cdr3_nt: TGCGCCAGCAGTGAGCTCACGACAGGGTCGTTATGGGGGATCGTTCAAGATACGCAGTATTTT; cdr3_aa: CASSELTTGSLWGIVQDTQYF
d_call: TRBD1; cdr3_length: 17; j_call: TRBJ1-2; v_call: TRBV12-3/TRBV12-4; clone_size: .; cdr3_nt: TGTGCCAGCAGTAATGAGGGGGACAGGGGGCTGAACTATGGCTACACCTTC; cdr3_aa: CASSNEGDRGLNYGYTF
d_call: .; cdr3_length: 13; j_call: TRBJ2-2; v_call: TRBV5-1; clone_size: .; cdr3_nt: TGCGCCAGCAGCTTGGTTGCTCACGGGGAGCTGTTTTTT; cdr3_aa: CASSLVAHGELFF
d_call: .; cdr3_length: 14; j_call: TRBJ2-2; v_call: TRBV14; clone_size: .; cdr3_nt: TGTGCCAGCAGCCAAGTTGGAGCCCGGAGGGAGCTGTTTTTT; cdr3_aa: CASSQVGARRELFF
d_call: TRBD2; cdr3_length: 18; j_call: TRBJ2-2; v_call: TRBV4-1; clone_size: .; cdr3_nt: TGCGCCAGCAGCCAATTACTAGCGGGGGGGCAATATAGCGGGGAGCTGTTTTTT; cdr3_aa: CASSQLLAGGQYSGELFF
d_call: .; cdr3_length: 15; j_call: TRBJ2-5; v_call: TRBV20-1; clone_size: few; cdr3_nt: TGCAGTGCTAGAGATCTCGAATGGTACCAAGAGACCCAGTACTTC; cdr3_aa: CSARDLEWYQETQYF
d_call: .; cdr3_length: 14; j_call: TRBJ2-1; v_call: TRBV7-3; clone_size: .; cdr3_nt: TGTGCCAGCAGCTCGGCCGGGTCCTACAATGAGCAGTTCTTC; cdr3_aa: CASSSAGSYNEQFF
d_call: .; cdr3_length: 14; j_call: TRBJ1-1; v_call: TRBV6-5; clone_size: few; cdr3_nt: TGTGCCAGCAGTTGGGGACGGGTAAACACTGAAGCTTTCTTT; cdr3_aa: CASSWGRVNTEAFF
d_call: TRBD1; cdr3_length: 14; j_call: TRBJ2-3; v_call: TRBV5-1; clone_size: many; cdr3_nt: TGCGCCAGCAGCGCCGGGACAGACACAGATACGCAGTATTTT; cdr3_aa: CASSAGTDTDTQYF
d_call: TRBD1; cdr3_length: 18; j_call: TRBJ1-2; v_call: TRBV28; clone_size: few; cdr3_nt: TGTGCCAGCAGTTCCCCCCGGGCAGGGGGCGCTCTGGGCTATGGCTACACCTTC; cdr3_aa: CASSSPRAGGALGYGYTF
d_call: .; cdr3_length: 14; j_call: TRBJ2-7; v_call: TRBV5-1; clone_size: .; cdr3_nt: TGCGCCAGCAGCTACCGGGACGCTACCTACGAGCAGTACTTC; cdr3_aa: CASSYRDATYEQYF
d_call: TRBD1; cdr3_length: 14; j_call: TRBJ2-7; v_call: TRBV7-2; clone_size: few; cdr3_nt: TGTGCCAGCAGCCCCGGACAGGGTCGGTACGAGCAGTACTTC; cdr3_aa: CASSPGQGRYEQYF
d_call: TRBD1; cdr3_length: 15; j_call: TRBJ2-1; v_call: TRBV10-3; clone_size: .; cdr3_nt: TGTGCCATCAGTAATAACCGGGACAGGGGGCTTGGGCAGTTCTTC; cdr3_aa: CAISNNRDRGLGQFF
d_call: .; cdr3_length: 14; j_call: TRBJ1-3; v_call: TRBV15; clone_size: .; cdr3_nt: TGTGCCACCAGCCAAGTGGACTCTGGAAACACCATATATTTT; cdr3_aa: CATSQVDSGNTIYF
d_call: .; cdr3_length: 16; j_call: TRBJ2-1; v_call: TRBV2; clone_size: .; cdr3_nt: TGTGCCAGCAGCCGATTAAGGTCGGGCTCCTACAATGAGCAGTTCTTC; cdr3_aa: CASSRLRSGSYNEQFF
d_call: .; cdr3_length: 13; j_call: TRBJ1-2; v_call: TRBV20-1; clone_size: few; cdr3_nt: TGCAGTGCTAGAACCCCGGGACCGTATGGCTACACCTTC; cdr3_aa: CSARTPGPYGYTF
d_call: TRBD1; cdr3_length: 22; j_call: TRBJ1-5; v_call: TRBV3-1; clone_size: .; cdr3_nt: TGTGCCAGCAGCCAAGACGACCGGACAGGGCCTTTGTCTAGGGTTTTCGATCAGCCCCAGCATTTT; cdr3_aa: CASSQDDRTGPLSRVFDQPQHF
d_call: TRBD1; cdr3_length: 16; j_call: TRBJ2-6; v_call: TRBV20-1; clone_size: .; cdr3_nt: TGCAGTGCTAGGGGACAGGGATCTCCTGGGGCCAACGTCCTGACTTTC; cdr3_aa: CSARGQGSPGANVLTF
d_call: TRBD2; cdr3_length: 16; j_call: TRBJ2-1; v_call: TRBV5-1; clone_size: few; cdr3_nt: TGCGCCAGCAGTGGGACTAGCGGGCGTTCCTACAATGAGCAGTTCTTC; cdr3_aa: CASSGTSGRSYNEQFF
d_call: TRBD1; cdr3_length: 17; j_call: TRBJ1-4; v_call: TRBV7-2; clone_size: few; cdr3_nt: TGTGCCAGCAGCTCCGCCTTGACAGGGGGAAGAGGGGAAAAACTGTTTTTT; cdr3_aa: CASSSALTGGRGEKLFF
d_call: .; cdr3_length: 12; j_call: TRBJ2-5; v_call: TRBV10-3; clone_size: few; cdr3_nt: TGTGCCATCAGTGAGTCGACCACAACCCAGTACTTC; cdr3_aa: CAISESTTTQYF
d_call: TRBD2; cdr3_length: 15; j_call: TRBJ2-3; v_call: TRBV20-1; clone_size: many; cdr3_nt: TGCAGTGCTAGTCCCCTAGCGGGAGTCATAGATACGCAGTATTTT; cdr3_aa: CSASPLAGVIDTQYF
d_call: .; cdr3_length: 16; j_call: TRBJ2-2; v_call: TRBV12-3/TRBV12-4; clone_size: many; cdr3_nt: TGTGCCAGCAGTCCAAGAAGCTCACTCCTGGGCGGGGAGCTGTTTTTT; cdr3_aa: CASSPRSSLLGGELFF
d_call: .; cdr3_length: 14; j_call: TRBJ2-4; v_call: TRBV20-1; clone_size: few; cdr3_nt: TGCAGTGCTAACGGCAGGGACAACAAAAACATTCAGTACTTC; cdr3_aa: CSANGRDNKNIQYF
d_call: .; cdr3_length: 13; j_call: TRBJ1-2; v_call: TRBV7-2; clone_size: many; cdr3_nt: TGTGCCAGCAGCTTAGGACAGTACTATGGCTACACCTTC; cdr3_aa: CASSLGQYYGYTF
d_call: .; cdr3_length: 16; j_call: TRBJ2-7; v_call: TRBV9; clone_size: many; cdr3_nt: TGTGCCAGCAGCGTAGTGCCAACCGAGGTCTTAAACGAGCAGTACTTC; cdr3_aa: CASSVVPTEVLNEQYF
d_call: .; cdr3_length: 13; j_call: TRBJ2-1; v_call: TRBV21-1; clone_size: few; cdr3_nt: TGTGCCAGCAGCAAAGAGCCGGGTTGTGAGCAGTTCTTC; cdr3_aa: CASSKEPGCEQFF
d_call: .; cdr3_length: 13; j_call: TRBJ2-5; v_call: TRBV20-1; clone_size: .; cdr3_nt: TGCAGTGCTAGGAGGGCAGCTCAAGAGACCCAGTACTTC; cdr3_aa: CSARRAAQETQYF
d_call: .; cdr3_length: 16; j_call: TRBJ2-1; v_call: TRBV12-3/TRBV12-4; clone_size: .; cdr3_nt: TGTGCCAGCAGCCCAGGGACAACGAGCTCCTACAATGAGCAGTTCTTC; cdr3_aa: CASSPGTTSSYNEQFF
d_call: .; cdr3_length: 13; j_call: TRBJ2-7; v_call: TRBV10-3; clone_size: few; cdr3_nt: TGTGCCATCAGCCGGGACAACTCCTACGAGCAGTACTTC; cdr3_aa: CAISRDNSYEQYF